These 32 T cell receptor beta chains came from one sample sequenced in a study of T cells in Graves' hyperthyroidism and ophthalmopathy. Amplified regions were TCR beta CDR3 sequences from RNA transcripts. HTBI primers were employed in a first-round RT-PCR of the TCR CDR3. Each CDR3 protein is one row after TCRdb ran MiXCR on the multiplex PCR reads. The sample includes a few hundred thousand distinct CDR3 sequences, 15% to 20% of them seen just once. Sample: blood. The source is a middle-aged woman with Graves' ophthalmopathy.

This clonotype was seen more than once but under ten times. The V call is TRBV11-1, the J call TRBJ2-7; 13 bases agree with TRBD2. The CDR3 is 17 residues long. Germline lookup yields CDR1 SGHAT and CDR2 FQDESV (reference sequence). The J segment lost 3 bases and the V segment lost 3 bases, leaving 8 bases of the junction unmatched. Here the CDR3 reads CASSFFTSGRAHYEQYF. CDR3 nucleotides: TGTGCCAGCAGCTTCTTCACTAGCGGGAGGGCTCACTACGAGCAGTACTTC. The variable domain in full, with the rest retrieved from reference TRBV11-1 and TRBJ2-7, is EAEVAQSPRYKITEKSQAVAFWCDPISGHATLYWYRQILGQGPELLVQFQDESVVDDSQLPKDRFSAERLKGVDSTLKIQPAELGDSAMYLCASSFFTSGRAHYEQYFGPGTRLTVT.

The table lists this clonotype with many counts. The DNA of the CDR3 is TGCAGTGCCAACCCCGTTGACGAGCAGTACTTC. Amino acids: CSANPVDEQYF. V is TRBV20-1 and J is TRBJ2-7; no clear D gene. Per the germline V gene, CDR1 is DFQATT and CDR2 is SNEGSKA (reference sequence). V lost 6 bases, J lost 5 bases, and 11 bases lay in between. There are 11 residues in the CDR3.

In this sample, this clonotype turned up many times. V gene TRBV10-3 combines with J gene TRBJ2-7; 8 bases map to TRBD2. Germline V gene data show CDR1 as ENHRY and CDR2 as SYGVKD. The CDR3 runs to 14 residues. Trimming removed 7 bases from V and 0 bases from J; junction bases left unmatched: 5. The CDR3 protein is CAIKSGGSSYEQYF. The CDR3 DNA follows: TGTGCCATCAAGAGCGGGGGAAGCTCCTACGAGCAGTACTTC.

This clonotype was counted a few times. One junction end disagrees with the germline gene, perhaps due to a read error. This chain joins TRBV6-7 and TRBJ2-5; tentative D call: TRBD2 (5 bases). TRBV6-7 is marked as an open reading frame, function uncertain. This CDR3 is built from 13 residues. The DNA for the CDR3 is TGTGCCAGCAGTTCGGGGATCCAAGGGACCCAGTACTTC. Translation: CASSSGIQGTQYF.

This clonotype appeared many times. The chain combines TRBV27 with TRBJ1-5; 7 bases are shared with TRBD1. V dropped 6 bases and J dropped 1; count of bases not matched to a gene: 9. CDR1 and CDR2 from the germline V gene are MNHEY and SMNVEV (reference sequence). This CDR3 spans 16 amino acids. CDR3: CASSRQGAESNQPQHF. CDR3 nucleotides: TGTGCCAGCAGCCGACAGGGTGCCGAAAGCAATCAGCCCCAGCATTTT.

This clonotype was seen ten or more times. The chain couples TRBV11-2 to TRBJ1-1; D call uncertain. V dropped 0 bases and J dropped 1 base, with 9 bases sitting between them. This CDR3 is 15 amino acids long. CDR1 and CDR2 (germline): SGHAT, FQNNGV. CDR3 DNA: TGTGCCAGCAGCTTAGAGCGACTGGGGAACACTGAAGCTTTCTTT. Its protein product is CASSLERLGNTEAFF.

This chain uses TRBV6-2 or TRBV6-3 with TRBJ2-7; 8 bases are a match to TRBD1. CDR3 length equals 15 residues. The V segment lost 2 bases and the J segment 3 bases; nucleotides outside the gene matches: 6. Germline CDR1 is MNHEY and CDR2 is SVGEGT. CDR3 sequence reads: CASSYTWTGNYEQYF. CDR3 coding DNA: TGTGCCAGCAGTTACACCTGGACAGGGAACTACGAGCAGTACTTC.

This clonotype was counted ten times or more. V is TRBV15 and J is TRBJ2-7; D remains ambiguous. This CDR3 is built from 14 residues. Trimming left V 1 base short and J 4 bases short, with 11 bases between. CDR1 is LNHNV, CDR2 YYDKDF, per germline (reference sequence). The CDR3 nucleotides read TGTGCCACCAGCAGAGTTGGTGGGCCTTACGAGCAGTACTTC. It encodes CATSRVGGPYEQYF. Together with reference TRBV15 and TRBJ2-7, the CDR3 gives the full variable domain: DAMVIQNPRYQVTQFGKPVTLSCSQTLNHNVMYWYQQKSSQAPKLLFHYYDKDFNNEADTPDNFQSRRPNTSFCFLDIRSPGLGDTAMYLCATSRVGGPYEQYFGPGTRLTVT.

This rearrangement joins TRBV28 to TRBJ2-7; TRBD2 matches at 9 bases. V gave up 1 base and J gave up 5 bases; unmatched junction bases: 6. Per germline, CDR1 MDHEN and CDR2 SYDVKM. There are 15 residues in the CDR3. The CDR3, as DNA: TGTGCCAGCAGTTTATTATTGCGGGAGGGCGACGAGCAGTACTTC. This codes for CASSLLLREGDEQYF. Looking up the rest from reference TRBV28 and TRBJ2-7 gives the full variable domain: DVKVTQSSRYLVKRTGEKVFLECVQDMDHENMFWYRQDPGLGLRLIYFSYDVKMKEKGDIPEGYSVSREKKERFSLILESASTNQTSMYLCASSLLLREGDEQYFGPGTRLTVT.

This clonotype was detected many times. The CDR3 DNA is TGTGCCAGCAGCATGGGGTCTTTGCAGCCCCAGCATTTT. Its protein product is CASSMGSLQPQHF. The chain is built from TRBV12-3 or TRBV12-4 and TRBJ1-5; D call uncertain. V lost 6 bases, J lost 7 bases, and 13 bases lay in between. The CDR3 has 13 amino acids.

This clonotype has at least ten counts. The chain combines TRBV28 with TRBJ2-5; 10 bases agree with TRBD2. Germline assignment: CDR1 MDHEN and CDR2 SYDVKM. The CDR3 totals 17 residues. The junction had 10 bases not matched to a gene; V was cut back by 4 bases and J by 2 bases. CDR3 DNA: TGTGCCAGCAGTTCGCTCCGACTAGCGGGTATACAAGAGACCCAGTACTTC. This gives the protein CASSSLRLAGIQETQYF.

In its sample, this clonotype was seen many times. This chain joins TRBV7-6 and TRBJ2-7; 8 bases fit TRBD1. CDR1 is SGHVS and CDR2 is FNYEAQ in the germline V gene. V shed 1 base, J shed 3 bases, and the junction held 5 bases outside the gene matches. The CDR3 extends over 15 amino acids. The CDR3, as DNA: TGTGCCAGCAGCTTAGATTCCGGACAGGGCTACGAGCAGTACTTC. As protein: CASSLDSGQGYEQYF. The entire variable domain, with the rest obtained from reference TRBV7-6 and TRBJ2-7, is as follows: GAGVSQSPRYKVTKRGQDVALRCDPISGHVSLYWYRQALGQGPEFLTYFNYEAQQDKSGLPNDRFSAERPEGSISTLTIQRTEQRDSAMYRCASSLDSGQGYEQYFGPGTRLTVT.

This clonotype came up many times. The chain recombines TRBV28 with TRBJ1-1, with D tentatively TRBD1 (6 bases). CDR3 length equals 13 residues. V gave up 6 bases and J gave up 1 base, with 9 bases separating them. CDR1 is MDHEN, CDR2 SYDVKM, per germline. CDR3 region: CASRRTENTEAFF. The DNA of the CDR3 is TGTGCCAGCAGAAGGACAGAGAACACTGAAGCTTTCTTT.

The J gene is TRBJ2-4, the V gene TRBV30, with D tentatively TRBD1 or TRBD2 (5 bases each). The CDR3 runs 16 residues. Deletions cut 0 bases from V and 0 bases from J, with 12 bases between. CDR1 and CDR2 from the germline V gene are GTSNPN and SVGIG (reference sequence). The CDR3 nucleotides are TGTGCCTGGAGTGTACGAGGGGCGCTAGCCAAAAACATTCAGTACTTC. This codes for CAWSVRGALAKNIQYF.

J is TRBJ2-7 and V is TRBV9; 8 bases align to TRBD1. The V segment lost 2 bases and the J segment 5 bases; nucleotides outside the gene matches: 6. Germline-derived CDR1 and CDR2 are SGDLS and YYNGEE. The CDR3 sequence is 14 residues long. The CDR3, as DNA: TGTGCCAGCAGCGTCCTCGACAGGGGCGACGAGCAGTACTTC. This translates into CASSVLDRGDEQYF.

The CDR3 bases are TGTGCCACAAACAGTTACAGGGATTCACCCCTCCACTTT. This encodes CATNSYRDSPLHF. The chain couples TRBV10-3 to TRBJ1-6; D might be TRBD1 (6 bases). The CDR3 contains 13 residues. Germline-derived CDR1 and CDR2 are ENHRY and SYGVKD. V lost 10 bases, J lost 8 bases, and 15 bases lay in between.

V usage is TRBV9 and J usage is TRBJ2-5; D possibly matches TRBD1 or TRBD2 (6 bases each). Germline CDR1 and CDR2: SGDLS and YYNGEE. The CDR3 totals 15 residues. Between the trimmed V and J ends, which lost 1 base and 5 bases, there was a span of 15 bases. CDR3 in amino acids: CASSVTQGRWETQYF. The DNA for the CDR3 is TGTGCCAGCAGCGTAACTCAGGGGAGGTGGGAGACCCAGTACTTC.

This clonotype was observed at least ten times. The chain combines TRBV28 with TRBJ2-5; 8 bases line up with TRBD1. The V segment lost 6 bases and the J segment 2 bases; nucleotides outside the gene matches: 11. CDR3 length equals 16 residues. Per germline, CDR1 MDHEN and CDR2 SYDVKM. CDR3: CASSPGLNRGQETQYF. The DNA for the CDR3 is TGTGCCAGCAGCCCAGGCTTAAACAGGGGGCAAGAGACCCAGTACTTC.

This chain connects TRBV6-1 to TRBJ1-2, with TRBD1 as a possible D gene (6 bases). Trimming took 6 bases from V and 1 from J, leaving 18 bases between them. The length of the CDR3 is 16 residues. Germline CDR1 and CDR2: MNHNS and SASEGT. The CDR3 DNA follows: TGTGCCAGCAGCTCTTGGGCGGGGGCTAGTAACTATGGCTACACCTTC. Its translation is CASSSWAGASNYGYTF.

At least ten counts were recorded for this clonotype. CDR3 sequence (DNA): TGTGCCAGCAGTTTATTCAAGGCCGCGGGGAACACTGAAGCTTTCTTT. Its translation: CASSLFKAAGNTEAFF. This sequence joins TRBV28 and TRBJ1-1; no firm D call. This CDR3 has 16 amino acids. With 1 base removed from V and 1 base from J, the gap between germline ends came to 13 bases. Per germline, CDR1 MDHEN and CDR2 SYDVKM. The whole variable domain, filled in from reference TRBV28 and TRBJ1-1, reads DVKVTQSSRYLVKRTGEKVFLECVQDMDHENMFWYRQDPGLGLRLIYFSYDVKMKEKGDIPEGYSVSREKKERFSLILESASTNQTSMYLCASSLFKAAGNTEAFFGQGTRLTVV.

This clonotype was seen repeatedly, ten times or more. DNA of the CDR3: TGTGCCAGCACCAAAGGGGACAGGGCCCCCCGGCGCTATGGCTACACCTTC. It specifies CASTKGDRAPRRYGYTF. V and J are TRBV6-2 or TRBV6-3 and TRBJ1-2, with 9 bases matching TRBD1. The CDR3 covers 17 residues. The ends lost 7 bases at V and 4 bases at J; junction bases unmatched: 16. Per germline, CDR1 MNHEY and CDR2 SVGEGT.

V gene TRBV19 combines with J gene TRBJ1-2; no firm D call. V gave up 10 bases and J gave up 4 bases, with 10 bases separating them. Germline CDR1 LNHDA, CDR2 SQIVND (reference sequence). This CDR3 has 11 residues. Written as DNA, the CDR3 is TGTGCCAAGCCGTGGGCCTATGGCTACACCTTC. It translates to CAKPWAYGYTF.

Many counts were recorded for this clonotype. This chain uses TRBV7-9 with TRBJ2-5; TRBD2 agrees at 8 bases. The V segment lost 8 bases and the J segment 4 bases; nucleotides outside the gene matches: 9. Germline V gene sequence: CDR1 SEHNR, CDR2 FQNEAQ (reference sequence). The CDR3 loop spans 14 amino acids. The CDR3 sequence: CASRVEGLVETQYF. The CDR3 DNA is TGTGCCAGCCGCGTTGAGGGACTAGTAGAGACCCAGTACTTC.

This clonotype was picked up many times. The gene calls are TRBV24-1 and TRBJ1-2, with 8 bases fitting TRBD1. V shed 4 bases and J 7 bases; nucleotides not matched to a gene: 7. The CDR3 sequence is 14 residues long. Germline CDR1 and CDR2: KGHDR and SFDVKD. The CDR3 DNA reads as TGTGCCACCAGTGACGCCGGACAGGGTGGTGGCTACACCTTC. Translated: CATSDAGQGGGYTF.

In this sample, this clonotype turned up many times. V and J are TRBV30 and TRBJ2-3; D unresolved. V shed 0 bases and J shed 0 bases, with 4 bases lying between them. Germline-derived CDR1 and CDR2 are GTSNPN and SVGIG (reference sequence). The CDR3 extends over 13 amino acids. The CDR3 spells CAWSVGSTDTQYF. In nucleotides, the CDR3 is TGTGCCTGGAGTGTAGGTAGCACAGATACGCAGTATTTT.

This clonotype was seen repeatedly, ten times or more. The V and J genes are TRBV19 and TRBJ2-4, with D maybe TRBD2 (6 bases). Germline loops: CDR1 LNHDA, CDR2 SQIVND (reference sequence). This CDR3 has 14 residues. V lost 6 bases, J lost 6 bases, and 15 bases lay in between. The CDR3, as DNA: TGTGCCAGTAGAAGTCGGGGAGGAGGAAACATTCAGTACTTC. Translation: CASRSRGGGNIQYF.

In this sample, this clonotype turned up a few times. The chain carries TRBV11-2 and TRBJ2-5; 13 nucleotides agree with TRBD2. The CDR3 has 16 amino acids. V was clipped by 2 bases and J by 2 bases; unmatched bases: 2. Germline V gene lookup returns CDR1 SGHAT and CDR2 FQNNGV. In nucleotides, the CDR3 is TGTGCCAGCAGCTTACTGACTAGCGGGAGGCAAGAGACCCAGTACTTC. The encoded protein is CASSLLTSGRQETQYF.

This clonotype occurred many times. CDR3 in amino acids: CSAGPSTGKQETQYF. The CDR3 DNA follows: TGCAGTGCAGGCCCAAGTACAGGGAAGCAAGAGACCCAGTACTTC. The chain recombines TRBV20-1 with TRBJ2-5, with D tentatively TRBD1 (6 bases). Trimming stripped 6 bases from V and 2 bases from J, with 19 bases between. Germline lookup yields CDR1 DFQATT and CDR2 SNEGSKA (reference sequence). The CDR3 has 15 amino acids.

This clonotype has ten or more counts. The chain links TRBV30 to TRBJ2-7; D call uncertain. The V gene's germline CDR1 is GTSNPN and CDR2 SVGIG (reference sequence). V was trimmed by 7 bases and J by 0 bases, leaving 7 bases between them. The CDR3 covers 11 residues. CDR3 in amino acids: CAYGYSYEQYF. The CDR3 DNA is TGTGCCTACGGCTACTCCTACGAGCAGTACTTC.

The table lists this clonotype with a few counts. Compared with germline, one end of the junction differs, possibly owing to a read error. As DNA, the CDR3 is TGTGCCGGCAGCTCCGGGCTTCGAGAGAACACTGAAGCTTTCTTT. Encoded protein: CAGSSGLRENTEAFF. V gene TRBV5-4 combines with J gene TRBJ1-1, with no clear D. Germline V lookup: CDR1 SGHNT, CDR2 YYREEE (reference sequence). CDR3 length equals 15 residues. Together with reference TRBV5-4 and TRBJ1-1, the CDR3 gives the full variable domain: ETGVTQSPTHLIKTRGQQVTLRCSSQSGHNTVSWYQQALGQGPQFIFQYYREEENGRGNFPPRFSGLQFPNYSSELNVNALELDDSALYLCAGSSGLRENTEAFFGQGTRLTVV.

The chain uses TRBV7-2 and TRBJ1-6, with D perhaps matching TRBD1 (5 bases). The CDR3 totals 14 residues. V was clipped by 1 base and J by 11 bases, with 12 bases between them. From germline, CDR1 is SGHTA and CDR2 FQGNSA. The CDR3 here is CASSLGQGLPPLHF. CDR3 DNA sequence: TGTGCCAGCAGCTTAGGCCAGGGTTTACCACCCCTCCACTTT.

Remarks on this clonotype: A read error may be the cause here, since a much bigger clone is one base away. The V and J genes are TRBV11-2 and TRBJ2-7; TRBD2 might be the D (6 bases). V was trimmed by 4 bases and J by 7 bases, leaving 11 bases between them. The CDR3 spans 12 residues. CDR1 and CDR2 from the germline V gene are SGHAT and FQNNGV. CDR3 region: CASSWGLWEQYF. The CDR3 nucleotides are TGTGCCAGCAGCTGGGGACTCTGGGAGCAGTACTTC.